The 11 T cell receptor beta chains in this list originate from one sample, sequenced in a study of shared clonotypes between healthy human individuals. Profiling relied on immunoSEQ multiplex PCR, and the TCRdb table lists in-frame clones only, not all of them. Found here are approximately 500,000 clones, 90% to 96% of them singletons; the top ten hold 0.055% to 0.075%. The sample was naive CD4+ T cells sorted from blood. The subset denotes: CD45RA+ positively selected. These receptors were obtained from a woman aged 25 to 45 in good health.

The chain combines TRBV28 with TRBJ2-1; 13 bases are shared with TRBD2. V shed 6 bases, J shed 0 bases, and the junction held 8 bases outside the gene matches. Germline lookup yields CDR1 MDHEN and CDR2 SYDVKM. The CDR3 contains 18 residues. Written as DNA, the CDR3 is TGTGCCAGCAGCACGGGACTAGCGGGGAGGAGCTCCTACAATGAGCAGTTCTTC. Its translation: CASSTGLAGRSSYNEQFF.

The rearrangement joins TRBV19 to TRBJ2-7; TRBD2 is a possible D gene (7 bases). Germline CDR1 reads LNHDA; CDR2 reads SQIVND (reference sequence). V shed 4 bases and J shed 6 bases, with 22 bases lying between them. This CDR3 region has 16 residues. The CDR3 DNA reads TGTGCCAGTAGTACCCGAAGGGGGGGTATAATTCTCGAGCAGTACTTC. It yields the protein CASSTRRGGIILEQYF.

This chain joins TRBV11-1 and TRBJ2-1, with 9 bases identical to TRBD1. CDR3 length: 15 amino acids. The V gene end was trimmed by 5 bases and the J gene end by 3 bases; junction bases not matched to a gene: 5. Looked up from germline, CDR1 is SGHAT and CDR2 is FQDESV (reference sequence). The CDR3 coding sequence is TGTGCCAGCAGCCTGGACAGGGGAGGCTACAATGAGCAGTTCTTC. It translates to CASSLDRGGYNEQFF.

The CDR3 DNA reads TGTGCCAGCAGTGAACAGGGGAGGACTGAAGCTTTCTTT. This sequence encodes CASSEQGRTEAFF. This chain connects TRBV6-1 to TRBJ1-1; TRBD1 might be the D (6 bases). Germline CDR1 reads MNHNS; CDR2 reads SASEGT. This CDR3 has 13 amino acids. V shed 2 bases and J shed 5 bases, with 9 bases lying between them.

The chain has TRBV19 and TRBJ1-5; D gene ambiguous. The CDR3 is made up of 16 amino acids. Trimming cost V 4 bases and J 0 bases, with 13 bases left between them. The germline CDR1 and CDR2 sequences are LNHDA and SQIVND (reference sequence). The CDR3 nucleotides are TGTGCCAGTAGTACCAAGCGGGGATTTAGCAATCAGCCCCAGCATTTT. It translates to CASSTKRGFSNQPQHF.

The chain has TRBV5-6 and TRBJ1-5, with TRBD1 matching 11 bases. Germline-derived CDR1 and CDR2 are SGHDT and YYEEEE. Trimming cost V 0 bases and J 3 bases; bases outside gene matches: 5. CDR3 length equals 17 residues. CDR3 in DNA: TGTGCCAGCAGCTTGGCGGGACAGGGGGACTACAATCAGCCCCAGCATTTT. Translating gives CASSLAGQGDYNQPQHF.

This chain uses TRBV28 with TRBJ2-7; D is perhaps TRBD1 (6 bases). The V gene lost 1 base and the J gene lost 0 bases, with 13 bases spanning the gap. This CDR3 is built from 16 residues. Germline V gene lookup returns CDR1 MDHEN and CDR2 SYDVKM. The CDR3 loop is CASSLLGQPSSYEQYF. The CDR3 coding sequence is TGTGCCAGCAGTTTATTAGGACAGCCGAGCTCCTACGAGCAGTACTTC.

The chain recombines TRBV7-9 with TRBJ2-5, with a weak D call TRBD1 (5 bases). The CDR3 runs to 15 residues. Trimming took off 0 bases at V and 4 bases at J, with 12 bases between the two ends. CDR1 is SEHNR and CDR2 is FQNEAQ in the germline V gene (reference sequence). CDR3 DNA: TGTGCCAGCAGCTTAGCCCTGACAGTTCCAGAGACCCAGTACTTC. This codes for CASSLALTVPETQYF.

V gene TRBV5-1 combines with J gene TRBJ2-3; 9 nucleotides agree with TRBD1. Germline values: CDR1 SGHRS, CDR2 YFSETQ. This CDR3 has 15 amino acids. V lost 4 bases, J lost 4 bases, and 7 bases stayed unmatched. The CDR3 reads CASSRRDREADTQYF. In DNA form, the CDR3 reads TGCGCCAGCAGCCGGCGGGACAGGGAGGCAGATACGCAGTATTTT.

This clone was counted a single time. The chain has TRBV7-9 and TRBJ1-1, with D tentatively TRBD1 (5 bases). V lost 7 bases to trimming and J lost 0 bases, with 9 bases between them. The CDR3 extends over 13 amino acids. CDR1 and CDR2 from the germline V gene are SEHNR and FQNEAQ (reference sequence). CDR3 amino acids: CASTGTVNTEAFF. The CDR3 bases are TGTGCCAGCACCGGGACGGTGAACACTGAAGCTTTCTTT. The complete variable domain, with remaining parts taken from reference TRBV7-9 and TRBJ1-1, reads DTGVSQNPRHKITKRGQNVTFRCDPISEHNRLYWYRQTLGQGPEFLTYFQNEAQLEKSRLLSDRFSAERPKGSFSTLEIQRTEQGDSAMYLCASTGTVNTEAFFGQGTRLTVV.

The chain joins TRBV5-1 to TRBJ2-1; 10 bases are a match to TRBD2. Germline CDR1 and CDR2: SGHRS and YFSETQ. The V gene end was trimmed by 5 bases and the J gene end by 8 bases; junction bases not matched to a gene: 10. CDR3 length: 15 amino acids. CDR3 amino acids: CASSLSSGGRDEQFF. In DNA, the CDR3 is TGCGCCAGCAGTCTCTCTAGCGGGGGAAGGGATGAGCAGTTCTTC.